This TCR beta chain was identified in a study of CD8 T cells in Susac syndrome. It was with random hexamers that roughly 0.45 to 1 ug RNA was reverse transcribed. TCR beta CDR3 was amplified by immunoSEQ multiplex PCR. This amplification extended across 54 Vbeta and 13 Jbeta segments. TCRdb redid the calling of the immunoSEQ multiplex PCR reads with MiXCR, one entry per CDR3 protein. Found here are approximately 230,000 distinct CDR3 sequences, 93% of them singletons; the top ten hold around 0.067%. Germline lookup yields CDR1 SEHNR and CDR2 FQNEAQ (reference sequence). The CDR3 is 14 residues long. Trimming left V 5 bases short and J 6 bases short, with 13 bases between.

The chain joins TRBV7-9 to TRBJ1-4, with TRBD1 as a possible D gene (6 bases). The sequenced sample consisted of CD4+ T cells from PBMCs. The TCR sequence derives from a human donor with multiple sclerosis. The CDR3 DNA follows: TGTGCCAGCAGCCCCACAGGGAGGGATGAAAAACTGTTTTTT. As protein: CASSPTGRDEKLFF.